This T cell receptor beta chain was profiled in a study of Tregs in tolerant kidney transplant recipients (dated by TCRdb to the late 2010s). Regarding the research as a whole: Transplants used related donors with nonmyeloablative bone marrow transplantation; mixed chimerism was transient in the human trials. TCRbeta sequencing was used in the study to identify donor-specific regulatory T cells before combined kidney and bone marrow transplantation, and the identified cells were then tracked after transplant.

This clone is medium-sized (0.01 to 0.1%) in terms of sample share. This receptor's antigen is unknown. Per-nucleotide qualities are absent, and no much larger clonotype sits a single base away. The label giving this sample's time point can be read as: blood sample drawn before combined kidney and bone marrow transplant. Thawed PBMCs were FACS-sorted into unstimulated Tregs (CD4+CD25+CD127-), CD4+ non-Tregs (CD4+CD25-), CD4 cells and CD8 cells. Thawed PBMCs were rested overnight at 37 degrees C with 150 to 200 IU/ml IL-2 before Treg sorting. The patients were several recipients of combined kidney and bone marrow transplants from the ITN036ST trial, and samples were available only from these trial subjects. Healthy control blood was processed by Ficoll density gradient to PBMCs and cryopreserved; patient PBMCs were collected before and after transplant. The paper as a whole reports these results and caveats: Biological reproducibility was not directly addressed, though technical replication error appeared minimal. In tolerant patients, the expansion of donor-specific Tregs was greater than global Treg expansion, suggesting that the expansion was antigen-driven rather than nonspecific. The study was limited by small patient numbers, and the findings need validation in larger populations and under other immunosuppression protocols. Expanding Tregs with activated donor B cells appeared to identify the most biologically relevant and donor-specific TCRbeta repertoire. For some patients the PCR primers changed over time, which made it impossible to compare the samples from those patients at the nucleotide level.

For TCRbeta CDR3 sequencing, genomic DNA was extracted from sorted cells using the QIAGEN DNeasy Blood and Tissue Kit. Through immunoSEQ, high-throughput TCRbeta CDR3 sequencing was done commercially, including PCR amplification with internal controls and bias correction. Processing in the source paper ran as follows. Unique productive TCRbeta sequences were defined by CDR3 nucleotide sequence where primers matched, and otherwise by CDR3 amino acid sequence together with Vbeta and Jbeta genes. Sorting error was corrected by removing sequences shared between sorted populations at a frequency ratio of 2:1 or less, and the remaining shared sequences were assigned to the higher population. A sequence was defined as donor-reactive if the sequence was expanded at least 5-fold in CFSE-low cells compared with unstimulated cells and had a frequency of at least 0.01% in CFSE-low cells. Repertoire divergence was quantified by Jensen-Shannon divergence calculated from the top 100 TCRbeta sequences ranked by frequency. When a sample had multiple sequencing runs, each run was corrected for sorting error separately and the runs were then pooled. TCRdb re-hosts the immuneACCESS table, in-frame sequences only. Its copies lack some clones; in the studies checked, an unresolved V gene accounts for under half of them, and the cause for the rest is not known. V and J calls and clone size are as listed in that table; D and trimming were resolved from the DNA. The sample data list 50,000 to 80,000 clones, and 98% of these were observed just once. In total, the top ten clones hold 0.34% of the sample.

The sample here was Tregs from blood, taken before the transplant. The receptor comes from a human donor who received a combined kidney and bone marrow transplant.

The CDR3 corresponds to CASSSDGMNTEAFF. DNA sequence: TGTGCCAGCAGCTCAGACGGTATGAACACTGAAGCTTTCTTT. In this chain, TRBV11-2 is recombined with TRBJ1-1; the D segment cannot be called with confidence. CDR1 and CDR2, looked up from the germline V gene, are SGHAT and FQNNGV. CDR3 length: 14 amino acids, cysteine to phenylalanine. The entry retains the CDR3 DNA only, 42 bases that are in frame from base 1. V loses 4 bases, J loses 0 bases, and the germline ends lie 9 bases apart. Where the CDR3 stops, the reference TRBV11-2 and TRBJ1-1 genes take over; the full variable domain is EAGVAQSPRYKIIEKRQSVAFWCNPISGHATLYWYQQILGQGPKLLIQFQNNGVVDDSQLPKDRFSAERLKGVDSTLKIQPAKLEDSAVYLCASSSDGMNTEAFFGQGTRLTVV.